Listed below are T cell receptor beta chains from one sample, sequenced in a study of control samples from healthy donors and cancer patients. Sequencing used immunoSEQ multiplex PCR; TCRdb keeps in-frame clones, though not all of them. Here the sample spans 100,000 or so clones, approximately 90% being singletons. The sequenced sample consisted of blood. Receptors were obtained from a woman aged 45-60 years in good health. The CDR3 runs from the conserved cysteine through the conserved F or W. D genes are given only for firm matches.

V	J	D	CDR3
TRBV2	TRBJ2-7	NA	CASSDRGVISYEQYF
TRBV2	TRBJ1-5	NA	CASSLTNQPQHF
TRBV7-6	TRBJ2-3	TRBD2	CASSELAGGPWTQYF
TRBV7-9	TRBJ1-2	NA	CASSESRARRDYGYTF
TRBV15	TRBJ2-5	TRBD2	CATSSFDPSGGEETQYF
TRBV6-5	TRBJ2-7	NA	CASSYSMLRDQDEQYF
TRBV7-9	TRBJ2-2	NA	CASSLRWDDGELFF
TRBV7-9	TRBJ2-1	NA	CASSARRVNEQFF
TRBV11-3	TRBJ2-5	NA	CASSSPGGSQGTQYF
TRBV6-5	TRBJ2-3	NA	CASRRGSTDTQYF
TRBV3-1/TRBV3-2	TRBJ1-1	NA	CASSRSENTEAFF
TRBV29-1	TRBJ2-7	NA	CSVGKPSYEQYF
TRBV28	TRBJ1-5	TRBD1	CASTKSGQGNQPQHF
TRBV18	TRBJ1-3	NA	CASSLLTDSGNTIYF
TRBV6-5	TRBJ2-7	NA	CASSYGEGAYEQYF
TRBV7-2	TRBJ1-2	NA	CASSLAYRDGYTF
TRBV5-1	TRBJ2-1	NA	CASSLPTPNEQFF
TRBV6-6	TRBJ1-6	NA	CASRPGDTTSPLHF
TRBV9	TRBJ1-1	NA	CASSPRGRAEAFF
TRBV4-1	TRBJ1-1	NA	CASSQAQIAPNTEAFF
TRBV18	TRBJ2-5	NA	CASSPSVQETQYF
TRBV9	TRBJ1-1	NA	CASSVAPENTEAFF
TRBV3-1/TRBV3-2	NA	NA	CASSQDGTGETQYF
TRBV7-3	TRBJ1-2	NA	CASSLGSTTGLTF
TRBV27	TRBJ1-1	TRBD1	CASSSGTGSWEVHTEAFF
TRBV9	TRBJ1-2	TRBD1	CASSARTGPNYGYTF
TRBV5-1	TRBJ2-3	NA	CASSPRRGADTQYF